This TCR beta chain appears in the sequencing data of a study of shared clonotypes between healthy human individuals. The overall study: With ages of 18 to 49, the donors were a couple of women and a few men. Three plates were used per donor for CD4 naive, three for CD4 memory, two for CD8 naive and one for CD8 memory. General observations from the study: The study found roughly 5% of naive CD4 clonotypes shared across several donors.

The CDR3 sequence is 13 residues long. V gave up 2 bases and J gave up 3 bases, with 8 bases separating them. Germline V CDR1 and CDR2: SEHNR, FQNEAQ (reference sequence). Naive CD8 cells were CD45RO-negative, positively selected for CCR7, excluding terminally differentiated effector memory CD45RA+ cells. About this clone: Its antigen is undetermined.

Investigators spread the genomic DNA of each subset evenly over several immunoSEQ plates. The table came from immunoSEQ multiplex PCR; TCRdb's copy has only in-frame clones and leaves some out. The repertoire holds about 2.1 million clones, with roughly 91% as singletons. The chain is built from TRBV7-9 and TRBJ2-7; possible D gene TRBD2, 6 bases. The receptor was isolated from a man aged 18 to 30 in good health. Some clones in this sample may be carry-over from other donors' samples. The specimen sequenced was naive CD8+ T cells from PBMCs. The CDR3 protein is CASSLLGGYEQYF. The CDR3 DNA reads TGTGCCAGCAGCTTACTCGGGGGCTACGAGCAGTACTTC.